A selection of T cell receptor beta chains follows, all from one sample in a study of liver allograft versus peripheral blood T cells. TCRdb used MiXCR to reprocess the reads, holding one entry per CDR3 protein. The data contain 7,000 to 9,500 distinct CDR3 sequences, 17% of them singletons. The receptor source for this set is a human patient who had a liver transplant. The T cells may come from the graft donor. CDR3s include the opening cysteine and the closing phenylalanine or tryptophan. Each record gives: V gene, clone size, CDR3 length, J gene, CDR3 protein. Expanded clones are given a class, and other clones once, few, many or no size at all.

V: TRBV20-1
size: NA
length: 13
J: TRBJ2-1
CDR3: CSARDRTSGGQFF

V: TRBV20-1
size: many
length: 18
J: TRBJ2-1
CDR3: CSARFSTSGRGSYNEQFF

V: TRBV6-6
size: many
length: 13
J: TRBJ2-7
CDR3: CASSPSGLYEQYF

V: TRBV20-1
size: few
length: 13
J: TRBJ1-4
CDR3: CSAPGSYNEKLFF

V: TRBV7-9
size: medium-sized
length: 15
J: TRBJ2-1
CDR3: CASSPFALASNEQFF

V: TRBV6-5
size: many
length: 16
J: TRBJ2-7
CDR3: CASSYSLSGSTYEQYF

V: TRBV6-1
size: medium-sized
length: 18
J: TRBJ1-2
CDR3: CASSEDIVGGAYSYGYTF

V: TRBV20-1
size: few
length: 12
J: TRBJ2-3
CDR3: CSARASTDTQYF

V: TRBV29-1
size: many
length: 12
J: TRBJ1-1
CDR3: CSAGQGYTEAFF

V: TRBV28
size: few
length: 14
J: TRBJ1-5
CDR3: CASSPLGARGPQHF

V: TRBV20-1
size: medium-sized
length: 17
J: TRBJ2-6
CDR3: CSARLTVHSSGANVLTF

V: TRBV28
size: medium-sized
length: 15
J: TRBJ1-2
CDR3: CASSSQGSGDYGYTF

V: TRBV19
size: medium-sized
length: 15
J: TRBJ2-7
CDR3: CASSLGTSGITRQYF

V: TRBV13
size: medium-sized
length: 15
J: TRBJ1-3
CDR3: CASSLEPHPGNTIYF

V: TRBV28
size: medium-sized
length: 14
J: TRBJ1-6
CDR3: CASRIQGVHSPLHF

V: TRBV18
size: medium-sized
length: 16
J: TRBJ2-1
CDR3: CASSLGTSGTYGEQFF

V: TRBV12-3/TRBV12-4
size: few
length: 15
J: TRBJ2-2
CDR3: CASSVDSSGGWELFF

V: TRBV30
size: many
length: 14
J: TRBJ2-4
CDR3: CAWSGRVAKNIQYF

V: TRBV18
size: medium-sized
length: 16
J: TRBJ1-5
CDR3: CASSRGTGPSNQPQHF

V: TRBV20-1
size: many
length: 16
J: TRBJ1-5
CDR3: CSAGQIQGASNQPQHF

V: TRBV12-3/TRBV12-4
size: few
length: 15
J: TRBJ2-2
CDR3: CASRRTGSRTGELFF

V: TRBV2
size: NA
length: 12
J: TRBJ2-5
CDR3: CASRWGSETQYF